A single sample gave rise to the 21 T cell receptor beta chains below, sequenced in a study of T cell repertoires in ileal Crohn's disease. Libraries were prepared by immunoSEQ multiplex PCR; TCRdb keeps only in-frame clonotypes and omits some of them. The sample holds some 11,000 clones, roughly 72% seen once. Sequenced input: ileal tissue. The receptors derive from an adult with Crohn's disease.

The rearrangement links TRBV7-9 to TRBJ1-5; perhaps TRBD1 as D (6 bases). The CDR3 consists of 16 residues. V gave up 1 base and J gave up 2 bases, with 12 bases separating them. The germline V gene encodes CDR1 SEHNR and CDR2 FQNEAQ (reference sequence). The DNA of the CDR3 is TGTGCCAGCAGCTTAGGGAAGGGGGTCGGCAATCAGCCCCAGCATTTT. Translation gives CASSLGKGVGNQPQHF.

Here the CDR3 reads CASSLAGSETQYF. The CDR3 nucleotides are TGCGCCAGCTCTCTTGCAGGGTCCGAGACCCAGTACTTC. V is TRBV4-1 and J is TRBJ2-5; possibly TRBD1 for D (5 bases). The CDR3 spans 13 residues. The germline V gene has CDR1 MGHRA and CDR2 YSYEKL. The V end lost 8 bases, the J end lost 5 bases, and 15 bases lay between the germline ends.

This chain connects TRBV4-1 to TRBJ2-7, with 9 bases matching TRBD1. V was pared by 0 bases and J by 3 bases, with 9 bases of the junction left unmatched. The CDR3 spans 17 residues. Germline V gives CDR1 MGHRA, CDR2 YSYEKL. The CDR3 nucleotides are TGCGCCAGCAGCCAAGAACGAGGGACAGGGTCCTTCTACGAGCAGTACTTC. It translates to CASSQERGTGSFYEQYF.

The chain links TRBV15 to TRBJ2-7; 7 bases fit TRBD1. The CDR3 loop spans 15 amino acids. The junction had 8 bases not matched to a gene; V was cut back by 1 base and J by 5 bases. Germline assignment: CDR1 LNHNV and CDR2 YYDKDF (reference sequence). As DNA, the CDR3 is TGTGCCACCAGCAGAGCCCGGGACAGCGGCCACGAGCAGTACTTC. Protein: CATSRARDSGHEQYF.

The chain employs TRBV25-1 and TRBJ2-1, with 7 positions matching TRBD2. V gave up 10 bases and J gave up 3 bases; unmatched junction bases: 9. Germline CDR1 reads MGHDK; CDR2 reads SYGVNS. The length of the CDR3 is 14 residues. The CDR3 DNA reads TGTGCCACCGAGGGGAGGGACTTCTACAATGAGCAGTTCTTC. Protein sequence: CATEGRDFYNEQFF.

The chain couples TRBV4-1 to TRBJ1-5, with 12 bases matching TRBD1. The CDR3 has 18 amino acids. CDR1 and CDR2 (germline): MGHRA, YSYEKL. The ends lost 0 bases at V and 3 bases at J; junction bases unmatched: 6. CDR3: CASSQDGTGGVSNQPQHF. CDR3 coding DNA: TGCGCCAGCAGCCAAGATGGGACAGGGGGCGTTTCCAATCAGCCCCAGCATTTT.

The chain couples TRBV28 to TRBJ1-5; 8 bases agree with TRBD1. The germline gives CDR1 MDHEN, CDR2 SYDVKM. The CDR3 is made up of 18 amino acids. Trimming at V came to 6 bases and at J to 6 bases, leaving 19 bases not matched to a gene. CDR3 sequence (DNA): TGTGCCAGCAGGACTGCCCCTTCTACAGGGGGGGCAAGTCAGCCCCAGCATTTT. This translates into CASRTAPSTGGASQPQHF.

V is TRBV9 and J is TRBJ2-3; 9 nucleotides agree with TRBD2. Germline V gives CDR1 SGDLS, CDR2 YYNGEE. J lost 1 base, V lost 2 bases, and 2 bases had no gene match. The CDR3 loop spans 15 amino acids. Here the CDR3 DNA reads TGTGCCAGCAGCGTGGCGGGGGGGCGCACAGATACGCAGTATTTT. This translates into CASSVAGGRTDTQYF.

The rearrangement joins TRBV30 to TRBJ1-2, with D possibly TRBD1 on 6 matching bases. This CDR3 comprises 15 residues. Trimming removed 0 bases at V and 4 bases at J, with 15 bases between. Germline CDR1 is GTSNPN and CDR2 is SVGIG (reference sequence). The CDR3 region is CAWSVAGARSYGYTF. The CDR3 region has the DNA TGTGCCTGGAGTGTAGCGGGGGCGCGAAGCTATGGCTACACCTTC.

V gene TRBV4-1 combines with J gene TRBJ1-6, with TRBD1 matching over 7 bases. In germline, CDR1 is MGHRA, CDR2 YSYEKL. The ends lost 1 base at V and 6 bases at J; junction bases unmatched: 6. The CDR3 is 16 amino acids. The CDR3 is CASSQGQGQTNSPLHF. The CDR3, as DNA: TGCGCCAGCAGCCAAGGCCAGGGACAGACTAATTCACCCCTCCACTTT.

The chain employs TRBV2 and TRBJ2-7; D may be TRBD2 (6 bases). Germline values: CDR1 SNHLY, CDR2 FYNNEI. The CDR3 covers 14 residues. V was pared by 5 bases and J by 1 base, with 12 bases between. The CDR3 nucleotides read TGTGCCAGCAGTTTCAGGGAGGCTTCCTACGAGCAGTACTTC. It yields the protein CASSFREASYEQYF.

The V and J genes are TRBV11-2 and TRBJ1-1; tentative D call: TRBD1 (5 bases). The V gene's germline CDR1 is SGHAT and CDR2 FQNNGV. The CDR3 covers 13 residues. The V and J ends lost 4 bases and 11 bases respectively, with 17 bases between them. The CDR3 DNA reads TGTGCCAGCAGCTCCCGGGTAGGGGCGGAGGCTTTCTTT. Translation gives CASSSRVGAEAFF. The variable domain in full, completed from reference TRBV11-2 and TRBJ1-1, reads EAGVAQSPRYKIIEKRQSVAFWCNPISGHATLYWYQQILGQGPKLLIQFQNNGVVDDSQLPKDRFSAERLKGVDSTLKIQPAKLEDSAVYLCASSSRVGAEAFFGQGTRLTVV.

This clone occurred a few times. This rearrangement joins TRBV28 to TRBJ1-5; D unclear. Germline V gene sequence: CDR1 MDHEN, CDR2 SYDVKM. V lost 8 bases and J lost 3, with 17 bases in between. The CDR3 spans 15 residues. CDR3 sequence: CASLSFGGINQPQHF. CDR3 nucleotide sequence: TGTGCCAGCCTAAGTTTCGGAGGCATCAATCAGCCCCAGCATTTT.

This clone has a handful of counts. The chain has TRBV28 and TRBJ1-3; 7 bases align to TRBD1. V shed 6 bases and J 2 bases; nucleotides not matched to a gene: 4. The CDR3 has 14 amino acids. The germline V gene encodes CDR1 MDHEN and CDR2 SYDVKM. The CDR3 bases are TGTGCCAGCAGCGACAGGGAGGCTGGAAACACCATATATTTT. It encodes CASSDREAGNTIYF.

The sample holds a few counts of this clone. The chain couples TRBV19 to TRBJ1-2; TRBD1 matches 11 bases. The junction had 6 bases not matched to a gene; V was cut back by 3 bases and J by 6 bases. Per germline, CDR1 LNHDA and CDR2 SQIVND (reference sequence). The CDR3 length is 15 residues. The chain's CDR3 is CASSIPGQGAHGYTF. The CDR3, as DNA: TGTGCCAGTAGTATCCCCGGACAGGGGGCACATGGCTACACCTTC.

The V and J genes are TRBV28 and TRBJ1-1, with 10 bases fitting TRBD1. The CDR3 has 15 amino acids. The germline gives CDR1 MDHEN, CDR2 SYDVKM. The J segment lost 4 bases and the V segment lost 8 bases, leaving 10 bases of the junction unmatched. CDR3 protein: CASQTGGAWVTEAFF. CDR3 DNA sequence: TGTGCCAGCCAGACAGGGGGCGCGTGGGTCACTGAAGCTTTCTTT.

V and J are TRBV19 and TRBJ1-2, with 7 bases fitting TRBD1. V dropped 9 bases and J dropped 4; count of bases not matched to a gene: 14. Germline V CDR1 and CDR2: LNHDA, SQIVND (reference sequence). The CDR3 is made up of 15 amino acids. Here the CDR3 DNA reads TGTGCCAGCCTCCGGGACAGAAACCCAATCTATGGCTACACCTTC. Its translation: CASLRDRNPIYGYTF.

J is TRBJ1-2 and V is TRBV28; D ambiguous. The CDR3 runs 13 residues. V lost 6 bases and J lost 3, with 11 bases in between. Germline V CDR1 and CDR2: MDHEN, SYDVKM. The CDR3 coding sequence is TGTGCCAGCAGCCTGGTTAGAGACTATGGCTACACCTTC. The encoded protein is CASSLVRDYGYTF.

The chain uses TRBV27 and TRBJ2-6, with 11 bases that match TRBD2. CDR3 length: 18 residues. Per germline, CDR1 MNHEY and CDR2 SMNVEV (reference sequence). The V gene end was trimmed by 6 bases and the J gene end by 4 bases; junction bases not matched to a gene: 11. DNA of the CDR3: TGTGCCAGCAGCCCCGGGACTAGCGGATTGAGCGGGGCCAACGTCCTGACTTTC. Its protein is CASSPGTSGLSGANVLTF.

This clone has just one count. The chain joins TRBV29-1 to TRBJ2-7; D uncertain. Trimming shortened V by 4 bases and J by 0 bases, and 7 bases separated the two germline ends. The germline V gene encodes CDR1 SQVTM and CDR2 ANQGSEA. The CDR3 consists of 12 residues. DNA of the CDR3: TGCAGCGTTGGACTGACCTCCTACGAGCAGTACTTC. Translated: CSVGLTSYEQYF.

The J gene is TRBJ1-5, the V gene TRBV6-6; D remains ambiguous. CDR1 is MNHNY, CDR2 SVGAGI, per germline (reference sequence). V lost 2 bases, J lost 1 base, and 9 bases lay in between. This CDR3 spans 15 amino acids. The CDR3 loop reads CASSYVQLSNQPQHF. In DNA form, the CDR3 reads TGTGCCAGCAGTTACGTACAGCTAAGCAATCAGCCCCAGCATTTT.